The source of this TCR beta chain is a study of cytomegalovirus exposure and HLA in healthy donors. About this clone: Its antigen is currently unknown.

Points from the study as a whole: On later analysis, the bulk of CMV-associated TCR beta chains appeared to be HLA-restricted. In an earlier analysis, productive rearrangement rates for most beta V segments clustered near 87% or 30%. The authors listed 180 or so TCR beta chains as cytomegalovirus-associated.

The germline gives CDR1 SGHTA, CDR2 FQGNSA. The CDR3 extends over 16 amino acids. Trimming pared 6 bases from V and 0 bases from J, leaving 15 bases between. The PCR ran on 60 Vbeta and 13 Jbeta primers. Clones were sequenced by immunoSEQ multiplex PCR, and TCRdb holds only the in-frame ones, with some missing. Its listing shows 150,000 to 200,000 clones. This sequence joins TRBV7-2 and TRBJ2-1; a possible D gene is TRBD2 (7 bases). The clonotype was recovered from a woman younger than 30 in good health and CMV-seropositive. Sample: PBMCs. CDR3 residues: CASSSLGGRSYNEQFF. In DNA form, the CDR3 reads TGTGCCAGCAGTTCATTGGGGGGGCGCTCCTACAATGAGCAGTTCTTC. Variable domain in full (rest from reference TRBV7-2 and TRBJ2-1): GAGVSQSPSNKVTEKGKDVELRCDPISGHTALYWYRQSLGQGLEFLIYFQGNSAPDKSGLPSDRFSAERTGGSVSTLTIQRTQQEDSAVYLCASSSLGGRSYNEQFFGPGTRLTVL.